A selection of T cell receptor beta chains follows, all from one sample in a study of T cells in Graves' hyperthyroidism and ophthalmopathy. Each CDR3 protein is one row after TCRdb ran MiXCR on the multiplex PCR reads. The data show approximately 510,000 distinct CDR3 sequences, with roughly 20% seen just once and about 25% held by the top ten. The material sequenced was blood. These receptors all come from a man aged 18 to 30 with Graves' hyperthyroidism. CDR3s include the opening cysteine and the closing phenylalanine or tryptophan. Fields, in order: CDR3 DNA, CDR3 protein, D gene, J gene, V gene, clone size, CDR3 length. The D gene is left open where the match is weak. Clone sizes are given selectively: once, few, many, or a class where the clone is expanded.

CDR3 DNA: TGTGCCAGCAGCAGGAGGACAGGGTCGATTACTGAAGCTTTCTTT; CDR3 protein: CASSRRTGSITEAFF; D gene: TRBD1; J gene: TRBJ1-1; V gene: TRBV7-8; clone size: NA; CDR3 length: 15
CDR3 DNA: TGTGCCAGTAGTGCAGGGGCCACCGGGGAGCTGTTTTTT; CDR3 protein: CASSAGATGELFF; D gene: NA; J gene: TRBJ2-2; V gene: TRBV19; clone size: NA; CDR3 length: 13
CDR3 DNA: TGTGCCAGCAGCCAAGAGAAGACCCTCACCTACACCTTC; CDR3 protein: CASSQEKTLTYTF; D gene: NA; J gene: TRBJ1-2; V gene: TRBV3-1; clone size: NA; CDR3 length: 13
CDR3 DNA: TGTGCCAGCAGTTACGCACCCACTAACTATGGCTACACCTTC; CDR3 protein: CASSYAPTNYGYTF; D gene: NA; J gene: TRBJ1-2; V gene: TRBV6-5; clone size: many; CDR3 length: 14
CDR3 DNA: TGCAGTGCCTTCTCCCTAAGCAGGTACGAGCAGTACTTC; CDR3 protein: CSAFSLSRYEQYF; D gene: NA; J gene: TRBJ2-7; V gene: TRBV20-1; clone size: NA; CDR3 length: 13
CDR3 DNA: TGCGCCAGCGGATGGCACGGGACAGGGGGCGCGACCGAGCAGTACTTC; CDR3 protein: CASGWHGTGGATEQYF; D gene: TRBD1; J gene: TRBJ2-7; V gene: TRBV5-1; clone size: NA; CDR3 length: 16
CDR3 DNA: TGTGCCAGCAGTTCCAGGGGACCCTCCTACGAGCAGTACTTC; CDR3 protein: CASSSRGPSYEQYF; D gene: NA; J gene: TRBJ2-7; V gene: TRBV28; clone size: NA; CDR3 length: 14
CDR3 DNA: TGTGCCAGCAGCCGTCTCGGGGGTTGGAACACTGAAGCTTTCTTT; CDR3 protein: CASSRLGGWNTEAFF; D gene: NA; J gene: TRBJ1-1; V gene: TRBV12-3/TRBV12-4; clone size: many; CDR3 length: 15
CDR3 DNA: TGTGCCAGCAGCCCCGTAAGATTCAGGGGCGATACTGAAGCTTGCTTT; CDR3 protein: CASSPVRFRGDTEACF; D gene: NA; J gene: TRBJ1-1; V gene: TRBV11-2; clone size: NA; CDR3 length: 16
CDR3 DNA: TGTGCCAGCAGTGACGTTCAGCCCCAGCATTTT; CDR3 protein: CASSDVQPQHF; D gene: NA; J gene: TRBJ1-5; V gene: TRBV6-1; clone size: few; CDR3 length: 11
CDR3 DNA: TGCGCCAGCAGCGGAGGGGGGGCGGGACGAGACGAGCAGTACTTC; CDR3 protein: CASSGGGAGRDEQYF; D gene: NA; J gene: TRBJ2-7; V gene: TRBV5-1; clone size: few; CDR3 length: 15
CDR3 DNA: TGTGCCAGCAGTGTGAGGACAGGGGTCCATTCACCCCTCCACTTT; CDR3 protein: CASSVRTGVHSPLHF; D gene: TRBD1; J gene: TRBJ1-6; V gene: TRBV6-1; clone size: many; CDR3 length: 15
CDR3 DNA: TGTGCCAGCAGTTTACAGGGGAACACTGAAGCTTTCTTT; CDR3 protein: CASSLQGNTEAFF; D gene: NA; J gene: TRBJ1-1; V gene: TRBV7-9; clone size: many; CDR3 length: 13
CDR3 DNA: TGCAGTGCCCGGATGGACCTGAACACTGAAGCTTTCTTT; CDR3 protein: CSARMDLNTEAFF; D gene: NA; J gene: TRBJ1-1; V gene: TRBV20-1; clone size: many; CDR3 length: 13
CDR3 DNA: TGTGCCAGCAGCCCCCGGGGAGATGAAGCTTTCTTT; CDR3 protein: CASSPRGDEAFF; D gene: NA; J gene: TRBJ1-1; V gene: TRBV12-3/TRBV12-4; clone size: many; CDR3 length: 12
CDR3 DNA: TGCAGTGCTAGAGATTTCGGACGTAGCACTGAAGCTTTCTTT; CDR3 protein: CSARDFGRSTEAFF; D gene: NA; J gene: TRBJ1-1; V gene: TRBV20-1; clone size: many; CDR3 length: 14
CDR3 DNA: TGTGCCAGCAGTTTACTAGCGGTGACAGAGACCCAGTACTTC; CDR3 protein: CASSLLAVTETQYF; D gene: TRBD2; J gene: TRBJ2-5; V gene: TRBV28; clone size: many; CDR3 length: 14
CDR3 DNA: TGTGCCACCCGCCGGGACAGGTTCATGAACACTGAAGCTTTCTTT; CDR3 protein: CATRRDRFMNTEAFF; D gene: TRBD1; J gene: TRBJ1-1; V gene: TRBV10-3; clone size: many; CDR3 length: 15
CDR3 DNA: TGTGCCAGCAGACGTTCCGGGTGGGGGGAGACCCAGTACTTC; CDR3 protein: CASRRSGWGETQYF; D gene: NA; J gene: TRBJ2-5; V gene: TRBV6-1; clone size: NA; CDR3 length: 14
CDR3 DNA: TGTGCCAGCAGTCCGGGTTGGGGGGCCACCGGGGAGCTGTTTTTT; CDR3 protein: CASSPGWGATGELFF; D gene: NA; J gene: TRBJ2-2; V gene: TRBV12-3/TRBV12-4; clone size: many; CDR3 length: 15
CDR3 DNA: TGTGCCAGCAGCGATACCGGGACAACGAACACTGAAGCTTTCTTT; CDR3 protein: CASSDTGTTNTEAFF; D gene: NA; J gene: TRBJ1-1; V gene: TRBV3-1; clone size: many; CDR3 length: 15
CDR3 DNA: TGTGCCAGCAGCTACGAGGGGATTTATGGCTACACCTTC; CDR3 protein: CASSYEGIYGYTF; D gene: NA; J gene: TRBJ1-2; V gene: TRBV28; clone size: NA; CDR3 length: 13
CDR3 DNA: TGTGCCAGCAGTTCCATTGACAGTCGGGGGACCCAGTACTTC; CDR3 protein: CASSSIDSRGTQYF; D gene: NA; J gene: TRBJ2-5; V gene: TRBV27; clone size: many; CDR3 length: 14
CDR3 DNA: TGTGCCAGCAGTTACGGGTCAGCCTCATCTGGAAACACCATATATTTT; CDR3 protein: CASSYGSASSGNTIYF; D gene: NA; J gene: TRBJ1-3; V gene: TRBV6-5; clone size: many; CDR3 length: 16
CDR3 DNA: TGTGCCAGCAGTGTGCGGGGTGGTGTCCAAGAGACCCAGTACTTC; CDR3 protein: CASSVRGGVQETQYF; D gene: NA; J gene: TRBJ2-5; V gene: TRBV2; clone size: few; CDR3 length: 15
CDR3 DNA: TGCAGCACCGTTCCGCCAGGCCACGGCCAGGGCTACACCTTC; CDR3 protein: CSTVPPGHGQGYTF; D gene: NA; J gene: TRBJ1-2; V gene: TRBV20-1; clone size: many; CDR3 length: 14
CDR3 DNA: TGTGCCAGTAGTACCCCGGGACAGAGGTGGTACGAGCAGTACTTC; CDR3 protein: CASSTPGQRWYEQYF; D gene: TRBD1; J gene: TRBJ2-7; V gene: TRBV19; clone size: many; CDR3 length: 15
CDR3 DNA: TGTGCCAGCAGCTTCTCCTATGGGGCCTACGAGCAGTACTTC; CDR3 protein: CASSFSYGAYEQYF; D gene: NA; J gene: TRBJ2-7; V gene: TRBV7-2; clone size: many; CDR3 length: 14
CDR3 DNA: TGTGCCAGCAGTTACGTGGGGACTGTCGTGCCACTCTATGGCTACACCTTC; CDR3 protein: CASSYVGTVVPLYGYTF; D gene: NA; J gene: TRBJ1-2; V gene: TRBV6-5; clone size: many; CDR3 length: 17
CDR3 DNA: TGTGCCAGCAGCCAAGGGGCAGCAAGGAACACTGAAGCTTTCTTT; CDR3 protein: CASSQGAARNTEAFF; D gene: NA; J gene: TRBJ1-1; V gene: TRBV3-1; clone size: few; CDR3 length: 15
CDR3 DNA: TGTGCCAGCAGCCTCACGACCGGGGTACCTAACTATGGCTACACCTTC; CDR3 protein: CASSLTTGVPNYGYTF; D gene: NA; J gene: TRBJ1-2; V gene: TRBV4-2; clone size: many; CDR3 length: 16
CDR3 DNA: TGTGCCAGCAGTGACCCGGGACCGCGTTCCTACGAGCAGTACTTC; CDR3 protein: CASSDPGPRSYEQYF; D gene: NA; J gene: TRBJ2-7; V gene: TRBV2; clone size: many; CDR3 length: 15
CDR3 DNA: TGTGCCAGCAGCTTAGTGACAGAGGACAATCAGCCCCAGCATTTT; CDR3 protein: CASSLVTEDNQPQHF; D gene: NA; J gene: TRBJ1-5; V gene: TRBV7-8; clone size: NA; CDR3 length: 15
CDR3 DNA: TGTGCCAGCAGCCAAGAAGACGGAGAAGAGACCCAGTACTTC; CDR3 protein: CASSQEDGEETQYF; D gene: NA; J gene: TRBJ2-5; V gene: TRBV4-2; clone size: many; CDR3 length: 14
CDR3 DNA: TGTGCCAGCAGTTTACACAGCGACTTTAACTATGGCTACACCTTC; CDR3 protein: CASSLHSDFNYGYTF; D gene: NA; J gene: TRBJ1-2; V gene: TRBV28; clone size: NA; CDR3 length: 15
CDR3 DNA: TGTGCCAGTAGTACCTCCGGACAACAGAACACTGAAGCTTTCTTT; CDR3 protein: CASSTSGQQNTEAFF; D gene: NA; J gene: TRBJ1-1; V gene: TRBV19; clone size: few; CDR3 length: 15
CDR3 DNA: TGTGCCAGCAGCTTAGAGACTAGCGGGAGGGGAAAGACCCAGTACTTC; CDR3 protein: CASSLETSGRGKTQYF; D gene: TRBD2; J gene: TRBJ2-5; V gene: TRBV7-2; clone size: NA; CDR3 length: 16
CDR3 DNA: TGTGCCTGCACCTTGACCGGGGAGCTGTTTTTT; CDR3 protein: CACTLTGELFF; D gene: NA; J gene: TRBJ2-2; V gene: TRBV11-2; clone size: many; CDR3 length: 11
CDR3 DNA: TGTGCCAGCAGTTTATACCTTAGAGGCTACACCTTC; CDR3 protein: CASSLYLRGYTF; D gene: NA; J gene: TRBJ1-2; V gene: TRBV28; clone size: few; CDR3 length: 12
CDR3 DNA: TGTGCCAGCAGTCCGGGACAGGGGCATGAAAAACTGTTTTTT; CDR3 protein: CASSPGQGHEKLFF; D gene: TRBD1; J gene: TRBJ1-4; V gene: TRBV6-1; clone size: many; CDR3 length: 14
CDR3 DNA: TGTGCCAGCAGAGAGGGGCGTCGCACTGAAGCTTTCTTT; CDR3 protein: CASREGRRTEAFF; D gene: NA; J gene: TRBJ1-1; V gene: TRBV12-3/TRBV12-4; clone size: NA; CDR3 length: 13
CDR3 DNA: TGTGCCAGCAACGAGGGGTGGCTAGGAGAGACCCAGTACTTC; CDR3 protein: CASNEGWLGETQYF; D gene: NA; J gene: TRBJ2-5; V gene: TRBV6-2/TRBV6-3; clone size: NA; CDR3 length: 14
CDR3 DNA: TGTGCCAGCAGCTTAACCGGGGGACACCAAGAGACCCAGTACTTC; CDR3 protein: CASSLTGGHQETQYF; D gene: NA; J gene: TRBJ2-5; V gene: TRBV7-2; clone size: many; CDR3 length: 15
CDR3 DNA: TGTGCTAGTGGTTTGGCAGAGGACACTGAAGCTTTCTTT; CDR3 protein: CASGLAEDTEAFF; D gene: NA; J gene: TRBJ1-1; V gene: TRBV12-5; clone size: many; CDR3 length: 13
CDR3 DNA: TGTGCCATCAGTCCATTCGGCGGGGTTCCGTACTTC; CDR3 protein: CAISPFGGVPYF; D gene: NA; J gene: TRBJ2-5; V gene: TRBV10-3; clone size: NA; CDR3 length: 12